A single sample is the source of the 3 T cell receptor beta chains below, sequenced in a study of early T cells in non-severe SARS-CoV-2 infection. TCRdb re-derived calls from the 5' RACE reads in MiXCR, one entry per CDR3 protein. The sample contains approximately 29,000 distinct CDR3 sequences, approximately 6.3% of which appear only once. The source material was whole blood. The source of these receptors is an adult who was a healthcare worker with PCR-confirmed SARS-CoV-2 infection or an uninfected control (not recorded which).

The J gene is TRBJ2-1, the V gene TRBV24-1; tentative D call: TRBD1 (5 bases). Germline V CDR1 and CDR2: KGHDR, SFDVKD. V dropped 0 bases and J dropped 9 bases, with 17 bases sitting between them. The CDR3 is 16 residues long. The CDR3 region is CATSDLQGSTPPEQFF. CDR3 nucleotides: TGTGCCACCAGTGATTTGCAGGGTAGCACCCCCCCTGAGCAGTTCTTC.

This clonotype has a count of ten or more. The chain is built from TRBV29-1 and TRBJ2-7, with TRBD1 identical over 7 bases. V shed 6 bases, J shed 3 bases, and the junction held 5 bases outside the gene matches. The CDR3 contains 12 residues. Germline V lookup: CDR1 SQVTM, CDR2 ANQGSEA. The CDR3 is CSVAGTDYEQYF. In DNA, the CDR3 is TGCAGCGTGGCTGGGACAGACTACGAGCAGTACTTC.

This clonotype is labeled as medium-sized (0.01 to 0.1%). The J gene is TRBJ2-7, the V gene TRBV20-1; TRBD1 matches 10 bases. The CDR3 is 12 residues long. In germline, CDR1 is DFQATT, CDR2 SNEGSKA (reference sequence). The CDR3 DNA reads as TGCAGCGGGGGACAGGGGATATACGAGCAGTACTTC. Protein sequence: CSGGQGIYEQYF.